This TCR beta chain comes out of a study of blood T cell repertoires in COVID-19. About the research overall: Spain, Italy and the United States supplied samples that represented acute and convalescent COVID-19. The analysed material was cDNA or gDNA that came from T cells, B-cell-depleted T cells, or PBMCs.

In the authors' methods: Reference gene primers were amplified, and this amplification served to estimate nucleated cell counts. The repertoire was sequenced with immunoSEQ multiplex PCR; TCRdb's copy has only in-frame clones and lacks some. Clonal size and the V and J genes are those of that table, whereas D and trimming came from the DNA. Among a few hundred thousand clones listed, more than 80% were seen once. Between the trimmed V and J ends, which lost 2 bases and 4 bases, there was a span of 7 bases. Germline V CDR1 and CDR2: SGHNT, YYREEE (reference sequence). The CDR3 runs to 12 residues. This chain joins TRBV5-4 and TRBJ2-7; a possible D gene is TRBD1 (5 bases). The TCR sequence derives from a woman aged 25 to 39 with active or convalescent COVID-19. The material sequenced was peripheral blood. This CDR3 is CASSFQGYEQYF. DNA of the CDR3: TGTGCCAGCAGCTTTCAGGGTTACGAGCAGTACTTC.